Listed here are 31 T cell receptor beta chains from one sample, sequenced in a study of identical twins. MiXCR, applied by TCRdb to the 5' RACE reads, yields one record per CDR3 protein. Of 1.5 million to 2 million distinct CDR3 sequences in the sample, around a third were seen once. The specimen was cord blood. The receptors come from a newborn girl in good health.

A word on this clonotype: Mismatch with germline at one junction end may stem from a read error. V is TRBV24-1 and J is TRBJ2-1; no firm D call. This CDR3 region has 17 residues. CDR1 and CDR2 (germline): KGHDR, SFDVKD. In DNA, the CDR3 is TGTGCCACCAGTGATTTGTCTAAGATCCCCCTCTACAATGGGCAGTTCTTC. This sequence encodes CATSDLSKIPLYNGQFF.

This clonotype was seen a handful of times. The rearrangement uses TRBV5-1 and TRBJ2-7; D gene unclear. Trimming removed 0 bases from V and 2 bases from J, with 9 bases in between. CDR3 length: 14 amino acids. Germline CDR1 and CDR2: SGHRS and YFSETQ. The CDR3 sequence is CASSLEFPAYEQYF. The CDR3 DNA is TGCGCCAGCAGCTTGGAATTTCCCGCCTACGAGCAGTACTTC.

The chain links TRBV7-2 to TRBJ2-7; weak D call: TRBD2 (7 bases). The CDR3 length is 17 residues. V lost 5 bases, J lost 7 bases, and 27 bases lay in between. Germline assignment: CDR1 SGHTA and CDR2 FQGNSA. The CDR3 DNA follows: TGTGCCAGCAGCGAAAGATCGGGGGGCCCTTCCTACAATGAGCAGTACTTC. The encoded protein is CASSERSGGPSYNEQYF.

This clonotype has just a few counts. V gene TRBV7-9 combines with J gene TRBJ2-7; possible D gene TRBD2, 7 bases. CDR1 and CDR2 (germline): SEHNR, FQNEAQ (reference sequence). The CDR3 contains 15 residues. The V gene lost 5 bases and the J gene lost 3 bases, with 17 bases spanning the gap. The CDR3 DNA follows: TGTGCCAGCAGCCCAAGGGGGGGCACGGACTACGAGCAGTACTTC. Encoded protein: CASSPRGGTDYEQYF.

This clonotype has just one count. The chain combines TRBV2 with TRBJ1-2, with D maybe TRBD1 (5 bases). With 5 bases removed from V and 4 bases from J, the gap between germline ends came to 14 bases. This CDR3 has 14 amino acids. Germline CDR1 reads SNHLY; CDR2 reads FYNNEI. CDR3 in amino acids: CASSIKGRGYGYTF. In DNA, the CDR3 is TGTGCCAGCAGTATCAAGGGGCGCGGCTATGGCTACACCTTC.

The chain couples TRBV5-1 to TRBJ1-1; D is possibly TRBD1 (6 bases). V dropped 4 bases and J dropped 1 base, with 11 bases sitting between them. CDR3 length equals 14 residues. Germline V gene data show CDR1 as SGHRS and CDR2 as YFSETQ. In DNA form, the CDR3 reads TGCGCCAGCAGCGCAGTGGGGGCGAACACTGAAGCTTTCTTT. It encodes CASSAVGANTEAFF.

This clonotype was detected only a few times. J is TRBJ2-4 and V is TRBV5-1; 8 positions match TRBD2. Germline CDR1 and CDR2: SGHRS and YFSETQ. The junction had 12 bases not matched to a gene; V was cut back by 4 bases and J by 0 bases. There are 18 residues in the CDR3. CDR3 region: CASSADTSGRIAKNIQYF. CDR3 sequence (DNA): TGCGCCAGCAGCGCGGATACTAGCGGCCGGATAGCCAAAAACATTCAGTACTTC.

This rearrangement joins TRBV29-1 to TRBJ1-2; 7 bases align to TRBD1. CDR1 and CDR2 (germline): SQVTM, ANQGSEA. The CDR3 extends over 13 amino acids. The junction had 6 bases not matched to a gene; V was cut back by 4 bases and J by 4 bases. This CDR3 reads CSVAYRGTYGYTF. The DNA of the CDR3 is TGCAGCGTTGCCTACAGGGGCACCTATGGCTACACCTTC.

The gene calls are TRBV14 and TRBJ2-3; D may correspond to TRBD1 or TRBD2 (5 bases each). The CDR3 totals 15 residues. Germline CDR1 is SGHDN and CDR2 is FVKESK. The V gene lost 1 base and the J gene lost 2 bases, with 10 bases spanning the gap. CDR3 region: CASSQGGTLTDTQYF. Here the CDR3 DNA reads TGTGCCAGCAGCCAAGGTGGGACGCTCACAGATACGCAGTATTTT.

This chain connects TRBV2 to TRBJ2-7; 7 nucleotides match TRBD1. Germline V gives CDR1 SNHLY, CDR2 FYNNEI. Losses at the gene ends were 7 bases for V and 0 bases for J; bases not matched to a gene: 3. The CDR3 totals 13 residues. CDR3 sequence (DNA): TGTGCCAGCATTCCAGGGGGCTCCTACGAGCAGTACTTC. Its translation is CASIPGGSYEQYF.

This clonotype has only one observation. This sequence joins TRBV27 and TRBJ1-2; D is undetermined. CDR3 size: 16 residues. V was shortened by 0 bases and J by 5 bases, with 16 bases between the two germline ends. CDR1 is MNHEY and CDR2 is SMNVEV in the germline V gene (reference sequence). CDR3 loop: CASSLSNPSTFYGYTF. CDR3 sequence (DNA): TGTGCCAGCAGTTTATCGAACCCGAGCACCTTTTATGGCTACACCTTC.

The chain uses TRBV3-1 and TRBJ1-2, with D possibly TRBD1 on 6 matching bases. CDR1 is LGHDT and CDR2 is YNNKEL in the germline V gene (reference sequence). This CDR3 has 15 residues. Trimming removed 0 bases at V and 8 bases at J, with 16 bases between. In nucleotides, the CDR3 is TGTGCCAGCAGCCAAGAACGGATACAGGGATTCGGCTACACCTTC. Its protein is CASSQERIQGFGYTF.

J is TRBJ1-6 and V is TRBV27; tentative D call: TRBD1 (5 bases). There are 15 residues in the CDR3. V was clipped by 3 bases and J by 7 bases, with 13 bases between them. Germline V gives CDR1 MNHEY, CDR2 SMNVEV (reference sequence). Here the CDR3 reads CASSFGPGTNSPLHF. The DNA for the CDR3 is TGTGCCAGCAGTTTTGGTCCAGGGACCAATTCACCCCTCCACTTT.

This clonotype was observed a handful of times. The chain couples TRBV20-1 to TRBJ1-5, with unresolved D. The CDR3 runs to 13 residues. Germline assignment: CDR1 DFQATT and CDR2 SNEGSKA (reference sequence). V lost 6 bases to trimming and J lost 0 bases, with 9 bases between them. The CDR3 spells CSALGYSNQPQHF. In nucleotides, the CDR3 is TGCAGTGCCCTGGGATATAGCAATCAGCCCCAGCATTTT.

This clonotype was picked up a small number of times. The chain uses TRBV20-1 and TRBJ2-7, with 13 bases that match TRBD2. The CDR3 is made up of 15 amino acids. V gave up 4 bases and J gave up 3 bases; unmatched junction bases: 6. Germline CDR1 reads DFQATT; CDR2 reads SNEGSKA (reference sequence). DNA of the CDR3: TGCAGTGCTAACACCCGACTAGCGGGAGGCTACGAGCAGTACTTC. Amino acids: CSANTRLAGGYEQYF.

Concerning this clonotype: One junction end disagrees with the germline gene, perhaps due to a read error. The chain is built from TRBV20-1 and TRBJ2-3; 12 bases agree with TRBD2. The germline gives CDR1 DFQATT, CDR2 SNEGSKA (reference sequence). This CDR3 contains 13 residues. CDR3 residues: CGATSGSGDTQYF. In DNA form, the CDR3 reads TGCGGTGCGACTAGCGGGAGTGGAGATACGCAGTATTTT.

This clonotype was observed a handful of times. The J gene is TRBJ2-3, the V gene TRBV12-3 or TRBV12-4; TRBD2 agrees at 9 bases. This CDR3 spans 16 amino acids. Trimming cost V 5 bases and J 7 bases; bases outside gene matches: 13. CDR3: CASSPLGAGGSNTQYF. CDR3 nucleotide sequence: TGTGCCAGCAGTCCCCTGGGGGCGGGGGGGTCAAATACGCAGTATTTT.

The V call is TRBV7-9, the J call TRBJ2-1, with D maybe TRBD2 (5 bases). The V end lost 0 bases, the J end lost 6 bases, and 12 bases lay between the germline ends. Per germline, CDR1 SEHNR and CDR2 FQNEAQ (reference sequence). The CDR3 runs 15 residues. The CDR3 nucleotides read TGTGCCAGCAGCTTAGCCGCAGGACTCTCCAATGAGCAGTTCTTC. As protein: CASSLAAGLSNEQFF. The complete variable domain, with remaining parts taken from reference TRBV7-9 and TRBJ2-1, reads DTGVSQNPRHKITKRGQNVTFRCDPISEHNRLYWYRQTLGQGPEFLTYFQNEAQLEKSRLLSDRFSAERPKGSFSTLEIQRTEQGDSAMYLCASSLAAGLSNEQFFGPGTRLTVL.

The chain couples TRBV5-6 to TRBJ2-7; D may be TRBD2 (6 bases). This CDR3 has 14 amino acids. V was trimmed by 3 bases and J by 2 bases, leaving 12 bases between them. Germline V gene lookup returns CDR1 SGHDT and CDR2 YYEEEE. The CDR3 loop reads CASSWGEGPYEQYF. The CDR3 nucleotides are TGTGCCAGCAGCTGGGGGGAAGGCCCCTACGAGCAGTACTTC. Variable domain in full (rest from reference TRBV5-6 and TRBJ2-7): DAGVTQSPTHLIKTRGQQVTLRCSPKSGHDTVSWYQQALGQGPQFIFQYYEEEERQRGNFPDRFSGHQFPNYSSELNVNALLLGDSALYLCASSWGEGPYEQYFGPGTRLTVT.

V gene TRBV4-1 combines with J gene TRBJ1-4; 12 bases align to TRBD1. CDR1 and CDR2 (germline): MGHRA, YSYEKL. The CDR3 consists of 19 residues. J gave up 2 bases and V 1 base, and 8 bases lay outside the gene matches. CDR3 DNA: TGCGCCAGCAGCCAAGGAAGGGGACAGGGGGCATTCACTAATGAAAAACTGTTTTTT. It yields the protein CASSQGRGQGAFTNEKLFF.

The V and J genes are TRBV29-1 and TRBJ2-3, with 9 bases aligning to TRBD2. After removal of 4 bases from V and 2 bases from J, the junction contained 7 bases not matched to a gene. This CDR3 comprises 15 residues. The germline gives CDR1 SQVTM, CDR2 ANQGSEA. CDR3 in amino acids: CSVAQREVATDTQYF. The DNA for the CDR3 is TGCAGCGTTGCTCAGCGGGAGGTCGCCACAGATACGCAGTATTTT.

The chain carries TRBV6-6 and TRBJ2-4, with 7 bases identical to TRBD1. The CDR3 is made up of 12 amino acids. The J segment lost 16 bases and the V segment lost 0 bases, leaving 6 bases of the junction unmatched. The germline V gene has CDR1 MNHNY and CDR2 SVGAGI (reference sequence). CDR3 amino acids: CASSYSGQNTYF. The CDR3 nucleotides are TGTGCCAGCAGTTACTCGGGACAGAATACCTACTTC.

The V call is TRBV4-2, the J call TRBJ1-5; 7 bases are a match to TRBD1. CDR3 length: 16 amino acids. Germline CDR1 is LGHNA and CDR2 is YNFKEQ. V lost 4 bases to trimming and J lost 5 bases; unmatched junction nucleotides: 11. CDR3 sequence reads: CASSRENRQGDQPQHF. The CDR3 bases are TGTGCCAGCAGCCGGGAAAACCGACAGGGCGATCAGCCCCAGCATTTT.

This clonotype was counted at least ten times. The rearrangement joins TRBV10-1 to TRBJ2-3, with 7 bases that match TRBD2. Germline V gene data show CDR1 as WNHNN and CDR2 as SYGVQD (reference sequence). The CDR3 consists of 14 residues. V was pared by 7 bases and J by 3 bases, with 7 bases of the junction left unmatched. The CDR3 DNA follows: TGCGCCAGCACTCGCGGGGGTGAGACAGATACGCAGTATTTT. It is translated as CASTRGGETDTQYF.

The J gene is TRBJ2-7, the V gene TRBV27; 7 nucleotides agree with TRBD2. Germline loops: CDR1 MNHEY, CDR2 SMNVEV (reference sequence). CDR3 length: 15 residues. Unmatched junction bases numbered 7, after V lost 3 bases and J lost 2 bases. CDR3 amino acids: CASSFRRLAPYEQYF. The CDR3 nucleotides read TGTGCCAGCAGTTTCCGGCGACTAGCACCCTACGAGCAGTACTTC.

In its sample, this clonotype was seen a few times. The J gene is TRBJ2-5, the V gene TRBV5-1; a weak D match, TRBD2 (5 bases). CDR1 is SGHRS, CDR2 YFSETQ, per germline. V was cut by 5 bases and J by 11 bases, with 25 bases left in between. This CDR3 spans 15 amino acids. The CDR3 here is CASRLGNTFDNEQYF. The CDR3 DNA sequence: TGCGCCAGCAGACTCGGGAACACTTTTGACAATGAGCAGTACTTC. The full variable domain, in which reference TRBV5-1 and TRBJ2-5 provide the parts outside the CDR3, is KAGVTQTPRYLIKTRGQQVTLSCSPISGHRSVSWYQQTPGQGLQFLFEYFSETQRNKGNFPGRFSGRQFSNSRSEMNVSTLELGDSALYLCASRLGNTFDNEQYFGPGTRLLVL.

This clonotype came up once. The chain combines TRBV5-6 with TRBJ2-7; possible D gene TRBD2, 6 bases. The germline V gene encodes CDR1 SGHDT and CDR2 YYEEEE. The CDR3 runs 15 residues. Trimming shortened V by 4 bases and J by 10 bases, and 24 bases separated the two germline ends. CDR3 protein: CASSRKLAPQESQYF. CDR3 in DNA: TGTGCCAGCAGCAGGAAGCTAGCGCCGCAAGAGTCCCAGTACTTC. Complete variable domain (other parts from reference TRBV5-6 and TRBJ2-7): DAGVTQSPTHLIKTRGQQVTLRCSPKSGHDTVSWYQQALGQGPQFIFQYYEEEERQRGNFPDRFSGHQFPNYSSELNVNALLLGDSALYLCASSRKLAPQESQYFGPGTRLTVT.

The rearrangement joins TRBV3-1 to TRBJ2-3; D remains ambiguous. V was cut by 0 bases and J by 3 bases, with 13 bases left in between. The CDR3 consists of 16 residues. In germline, CDR1 is LGHDT, CDR2 YNNKEL (reference sequence). The DNA for the CDR3 is TGTGCCAGCAGCCAAGATGCAAGCCCTGGGACAGATACGCAGTATTTT. It is translated as CASSQDASPGTDTQYF.

This clonotype is a singleton in its sample. The V call is TRBV4-1, the J call TRBJ2-7, with D perhaps matching TRBD1 (6 bases). This CDR3 comprises 16 residues. With 1 base removed from V and 2 bases from J, the gap between germline ends came to 15 bases. Germline V lookup: CDR1 MGHRA, CDR2 YSYEKL. CDR3 DNA: TGCGCCAGCAGCCAAGTCTCCAGGACAGCTACCTACGAGCAGTACTTC. This sequence encodes CASSQVSRTATYEQYF.

This sequence joins TRBV7-2 and TRBJ1-1; a possible D gene is TRBD1 (6 bases). Germline V gene data show CDR1 as SGHTA and CDR2 as FQGNSA. Trimming pared 5 bases from V and 2 bases from J, leaving 18 bases between. The CDR3 runs 16 residues. CDR3 nucleotide sequence: TGTGCCAGCAGCCAGACAGGCGGCAGGGGAAACACTGAAGCTTTCTTT. Protein product: CASSQTGGRGNTEAFF. The full variable domain, with the rest looked up from reference TRBV7-2 and TRBJ1-1, is GAGVSQSPSNKVTEKGKDVELRCDPISGHTALYWYRQSLGQGLEFLIYFQGNSAPDKSGLPSDRFSAERTGGSVSTLTIQRTQQEDSAVYLCASSQTGGRGNTEAFFGQGTRLTVV.

The chain recombines TRBV20-1 with TRBJ2-4; D not resolved. Trimming stripped 6 bases from V and 5 bases from J, with 17 bases between. This CDR3 is 14 amino acids long. The germline CDR1 and CDR2 sequences are DFQATT and SNEGSKA (reference sequence). The CDR3 DNA reads as TGCAGTGCCCAAGCGACCCCCACTGAAAACATTCAGTACTTC. Protein sequence: CSAQATPTENIQYF.